The clone carrying this T cell receptor beta chain occurred many times. Its antigen is undetermined. Germline CDR1 and CDR2: SGHVS and FQNEAQ. The CDR3 runs 14 residues. Trimming took 4 bases from V and 2 from J, leaving 11 bases between them. Regarding time point: persistent/refractory GD, antithyroid drugs over 5 years with positive TRAb. Isolated PBMC RNA provided the starting material for the TCR library. For TCR beta, libraries came from iRepertoire HTBI primers and Arm-PCR of CDR3 regions. In the source study's methods: Spanning all samples, the identified segments comprised over 50 TRBV and around 15 TRBJ. Via MiXCR, TCRdb re-called the multiplex PCR reads, giving one row per CDR3 protein. These V and J calls derive from TCRdb rather than the authors' analysis. The sample has about 470,000 distinct CDR3 sequences, around 21% seen once. This record comes from a study of regulatory T cells in long-lasting Graves disease. In the study overall: Over 5 years of antithyroid drugs plus positive TSH receptor antibodies defined persistent Graves' disease. General observations from the study: Patients with persistent disease shared over 2,500 public clonotypes, outpacing the approximately 920 shared by new patients. The study found TRBV28, TRBJ1-2 and TRBJ2-5 favored in persistent disease.

The V and J genes are TRBV7-8 and TRBJ2-5; perhaps TRBD1 as D (6 bases). This sequence originates from a female donor with Graves disease. The input for sequencing was peripheral blood mononuclear cells (PBMCs), taken when the disease was refractory, from a patient treated with antithyroid drugs. This CDR3 is CASSSLTGQETQYF. CDR3 coding DNA: TGTGCCAGCAGCTCCTTGACAGGACAAGAGACCCAGTACTTC.